The text below deals with one TCR beta chain. Its antigen is not known. The data derive from a study of T cell responses to AZD1222 COVID-19 vaccine. Overall study findings and caveats: Of spike-specific TCRs, nearly half reportedly target regions left unmutated in variants. Clonal diversity may have been underestimated in mostly white British donors. Dominant at 160-218 and 743-854, vaccine-associated CD4 TCRs also spanned spike.

The assay was immunoSEQ multiplex PCR, and TCRdb's table has in-frame clones only and misses some. The sample carries about 63,000 clones, 83% recorded once. Germline CDR1 MNHEY, CDR2 SMNVEV (reference sequence). The CDR3 has 15 residues. With 5 bases clipped from V and 8 bases from J, the junction kept 11 bases outside the gene matches. The sequencing used peripheral blood, collected 28 days after the second AZD1222 dose. The chain employs TRBV27 and TRBJ1-4; 7 nucleotides match TRBD1. The receptor was derived from an adult who received the AZD1222 COVID-19 vaccine. The chain's CDR3 is CASSPTTGHGEKLFF. The CDR3 region has the DNA TGTGCCAGCAGTCCCACGACAGGGCATGGGGAAAAACTGTTTTTT.